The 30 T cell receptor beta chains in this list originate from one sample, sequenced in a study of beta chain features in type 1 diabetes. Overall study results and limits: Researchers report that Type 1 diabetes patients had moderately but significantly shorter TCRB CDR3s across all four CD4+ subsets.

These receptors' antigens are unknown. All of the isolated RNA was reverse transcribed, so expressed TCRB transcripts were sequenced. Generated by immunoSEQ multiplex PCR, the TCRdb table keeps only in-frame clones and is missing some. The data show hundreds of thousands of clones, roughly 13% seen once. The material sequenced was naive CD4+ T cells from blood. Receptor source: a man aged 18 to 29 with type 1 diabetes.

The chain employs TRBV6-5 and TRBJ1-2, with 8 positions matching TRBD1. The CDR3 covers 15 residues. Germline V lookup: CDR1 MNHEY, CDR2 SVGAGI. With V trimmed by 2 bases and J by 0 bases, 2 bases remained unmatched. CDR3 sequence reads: CASSYGQGANYGYTF. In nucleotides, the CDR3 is TGTGCCAGCAGTTACGGACAGGGAGCTAACTATGGCTACACCTTC.

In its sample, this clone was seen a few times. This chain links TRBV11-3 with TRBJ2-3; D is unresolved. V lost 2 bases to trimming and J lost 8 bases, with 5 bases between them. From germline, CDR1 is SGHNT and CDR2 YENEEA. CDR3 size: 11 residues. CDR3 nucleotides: TGTGCCAGCAGCTTAATAGGTACGCAGTATTTT. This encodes CASSLIGTQYF.

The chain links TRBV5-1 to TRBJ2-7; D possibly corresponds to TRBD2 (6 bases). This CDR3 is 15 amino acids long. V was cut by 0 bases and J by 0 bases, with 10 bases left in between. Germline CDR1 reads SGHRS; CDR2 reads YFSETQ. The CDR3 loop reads CASSLGSGSSYEQYF. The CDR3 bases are TGCGCCAGCAGCTTGGGGTCCGGGAGCTCCTACGAGCAGTACTTC.

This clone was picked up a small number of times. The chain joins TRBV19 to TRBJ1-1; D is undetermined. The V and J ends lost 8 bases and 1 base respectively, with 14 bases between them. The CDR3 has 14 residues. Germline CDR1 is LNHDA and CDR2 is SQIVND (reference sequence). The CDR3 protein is CASASQVQNTEAFF. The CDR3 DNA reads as TGTGCCAGTGCCAGCCAGGTGCAGAACACTGAAGCTTTCTTT.

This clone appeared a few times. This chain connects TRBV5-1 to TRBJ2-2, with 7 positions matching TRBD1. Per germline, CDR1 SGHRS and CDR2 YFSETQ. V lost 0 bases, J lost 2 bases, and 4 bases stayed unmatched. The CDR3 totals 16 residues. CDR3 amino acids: CASSLARDSNTGELFF. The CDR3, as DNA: TGCGCCAGCAGCTTGGCTCGGGACAGTAACACCGGGGAGCTGTTTTTT.

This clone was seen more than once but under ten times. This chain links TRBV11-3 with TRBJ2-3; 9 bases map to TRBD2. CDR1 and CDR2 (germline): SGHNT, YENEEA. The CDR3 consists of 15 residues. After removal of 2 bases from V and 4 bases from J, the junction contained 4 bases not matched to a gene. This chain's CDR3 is CASSLLAGTSDTQYF. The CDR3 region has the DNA TGTGCCAGCAGCTTACTAGCGGGGACGTCAGATACGCAGTATTTT.

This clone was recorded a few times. This CDR3 is CATSRDQVLFGQPQHF. DNA of the CDR3: TGTGCCACCAGCAGAGATCAGGTTTTGTTTGGTCAGCCCCAGCATTTT. The chain employs TRBV15 and TRBJ1-5; D remains ambiguous. The CDR3 length is 16 residues. Germline loops: CDR1 LNHNV, CDR2 YYDKDF (reference sequence). Between the trimmed V and J ends, which lost 0 bases and 6 bases, there was a span of 15 bases.

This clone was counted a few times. The CDR3 bases are TGTGCCAGCAGCTTACTAGCGGGGAGCCAAGAGACCCAGTACTTC. This translates into CASSLLAGSQETQYF. This sequence joins TRBV7-9 and TRBJ2-5; TRBD2 agrees at 9 bases. CDR3 size: 15 residues. With V trimmed by 2 bases and J by 1 base, 2 bases remained unmatched. Germline lookup yields CDR1 SEHNR and CDR2 FQNEAQ (reference sequence). The full variable domain, with the rest looked up from reference TRBV7-9 and TRBJ2-5, is DTGVSQNPRHKITKRGQNVTFRCDPISEHNRLYWYRQTLGQGPEFLTYFQNEAQLEKSRLLSDRFSAERPKGSFSTLEIQRTEQGDSAMYLCASSLLAGSQETQYFGPGTRLLVL.

The CDR3 nucleotides read TGTGCCAGTAGTCCGGACAGCCGTCCAGGGGAGCTGTTTTTT. It encodes CASSPDSRPGELFF. The chain links TRBV19 to TRBJ2-2; the D gene is possibly TRBD1 (6 bases). V dropped 5 bases and J dropped 8 bases, with 15 bases sitting between them. CDR1 is LNHDA, CDR2 SQIVND, per germline (reference sequence). The CDR3 is 14 amino acids.

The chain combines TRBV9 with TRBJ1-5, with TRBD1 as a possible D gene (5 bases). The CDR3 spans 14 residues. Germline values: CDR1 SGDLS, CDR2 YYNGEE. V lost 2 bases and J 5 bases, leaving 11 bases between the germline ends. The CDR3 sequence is CASSVGPGDQPQHF. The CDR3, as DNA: TGTGCCAGCAGCGTGGGGCCAGGAGATCAGCCCCAGCATTTT.

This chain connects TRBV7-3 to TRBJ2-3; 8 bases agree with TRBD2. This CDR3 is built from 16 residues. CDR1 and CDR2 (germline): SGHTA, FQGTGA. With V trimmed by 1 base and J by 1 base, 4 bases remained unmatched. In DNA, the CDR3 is TGTGCCAGCAGCTTAATAGCAGCGGGGGGCACAGATACGCAGTATTTT. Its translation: CASSLIAAGGTDTQYF.

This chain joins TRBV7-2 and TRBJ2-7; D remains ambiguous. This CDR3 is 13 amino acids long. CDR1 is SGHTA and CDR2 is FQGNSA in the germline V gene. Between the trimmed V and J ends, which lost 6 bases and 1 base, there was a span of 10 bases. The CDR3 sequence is CASRNPGSYEQYF. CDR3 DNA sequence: TGTGCCAGCAGAAACCCTGGGTCCTACGAGCAGTACTTC. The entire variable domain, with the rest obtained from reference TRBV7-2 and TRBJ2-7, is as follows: GAGVSQSPSNKVTEKGKDVELRCDPISGHTALYWYRQSLGQGLEFLIYFQGNSAPDKSGLPSDRFSAERTGGSVSTLTIQRTQQEDSAVYLCASRNPGSYEQYFGPGTRLTVT.

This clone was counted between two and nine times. The CDR3 protein is CSARGGAYNEQFF. DNA for the CDR3: TGCAGCGCCCGCGGGGGGGCTTACAATGAGCAGTTCTTC. The rearrangement uses TRBV29-1 and TRBJ2-1; 9 nucleotides match TRBD2. V lost 7 bases, J lost 4 bases, and 5 bases stayed unmatched. CDR3 length equals 13 residues. Germline lookup yields CDR1 SQVTM and CDR2 ANQGSEA.

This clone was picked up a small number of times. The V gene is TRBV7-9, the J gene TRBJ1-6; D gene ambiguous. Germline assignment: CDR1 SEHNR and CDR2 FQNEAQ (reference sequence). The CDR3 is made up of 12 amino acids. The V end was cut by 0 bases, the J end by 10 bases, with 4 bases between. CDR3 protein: CASSLAQSPLHF. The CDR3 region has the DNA TGTGCCAGCAGCTTAGCACAATCACCCCTCCACTTT.

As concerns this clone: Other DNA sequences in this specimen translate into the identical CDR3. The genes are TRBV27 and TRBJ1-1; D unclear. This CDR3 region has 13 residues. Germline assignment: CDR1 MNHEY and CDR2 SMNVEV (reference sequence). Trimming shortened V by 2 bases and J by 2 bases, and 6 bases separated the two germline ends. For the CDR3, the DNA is TGTGCCAGCAGTTTACGCGGAAACACTGAAGCTTTCTTT. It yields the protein CASSLRGNTEAFF.

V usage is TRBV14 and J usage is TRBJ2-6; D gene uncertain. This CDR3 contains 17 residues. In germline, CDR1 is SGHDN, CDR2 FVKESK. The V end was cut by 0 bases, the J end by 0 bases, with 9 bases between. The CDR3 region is CASSQEASSSGANVLTF. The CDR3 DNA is TGTGCCAGCAGCCAAGAGGCCAGTTCCTCTGGGGCCAACGTCCTGACTTTC.

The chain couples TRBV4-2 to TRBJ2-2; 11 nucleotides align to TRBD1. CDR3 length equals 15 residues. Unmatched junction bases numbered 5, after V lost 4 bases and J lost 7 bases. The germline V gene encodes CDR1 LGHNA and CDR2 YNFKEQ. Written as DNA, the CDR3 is TGTGCCAGCAGCCCCGGACAGGGGGCAGTCGGGGAGCTGTTTTTT. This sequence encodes CASSPGQGAVGELFF.

The CDR3 DNA sequence: TGTGCCCGTGGACACCCCTCTGGGGCCAACGTCCTGACTTTC. Its protein is CARGHPSGANVLTF. V is TRBV30 and J is TRBJ2-6; D is possibly TRBD1 (5 bases). The CDR3 runs to 14 residues. Trimming took off 8 bases at V and 0 bases at J, with 11 bases between the two ends. Germline lookup yields CDR1 GTSNPN and CDR2 SVGIG (reference sequence).

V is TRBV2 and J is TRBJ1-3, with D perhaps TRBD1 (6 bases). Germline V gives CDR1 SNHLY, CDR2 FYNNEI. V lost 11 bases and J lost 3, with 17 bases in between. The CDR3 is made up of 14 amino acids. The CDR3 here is CAGPGQSGGNTIYF. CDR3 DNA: TGTGCCGGCCCCGGACAGTCCGGTGGAAACACCATATATTTT. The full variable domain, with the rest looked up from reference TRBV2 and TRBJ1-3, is EPEVTQTPSHQVTQMGQEVILRCVPISNHLYFYWYRQILGQKVEFLVSFYNNEISEKSEIFDDQFSVERPDGSNFTLKIRSTKLEDSAMYFCAGPGQSGGNTIYFGEGSWLTVV.

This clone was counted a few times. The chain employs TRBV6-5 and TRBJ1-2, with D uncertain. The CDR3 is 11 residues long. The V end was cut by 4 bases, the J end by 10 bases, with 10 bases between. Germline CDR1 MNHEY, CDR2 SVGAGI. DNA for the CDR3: TGTGCCAGCAGTTCTGGGGTAACCTACACCTTC. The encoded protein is CASSSGVTYTF.

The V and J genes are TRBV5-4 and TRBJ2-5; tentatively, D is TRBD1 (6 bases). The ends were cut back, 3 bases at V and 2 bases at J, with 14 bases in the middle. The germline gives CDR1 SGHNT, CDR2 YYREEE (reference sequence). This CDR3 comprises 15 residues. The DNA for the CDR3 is TGTGCCAGCAGCTCCCCAGGGGACCTACAAGAGACCCAGTACTTC. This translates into CASSSPGDLQETQYF.

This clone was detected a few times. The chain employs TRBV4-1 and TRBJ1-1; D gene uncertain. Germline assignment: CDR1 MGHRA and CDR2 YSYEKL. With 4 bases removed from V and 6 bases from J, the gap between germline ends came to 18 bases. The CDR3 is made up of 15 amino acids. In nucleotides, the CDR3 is TGCGCCAGCAGCCCTTGGACGGGGAAGTCTCCTGAAGCTTTCTTT. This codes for CASSPWTGKSPEAFF.

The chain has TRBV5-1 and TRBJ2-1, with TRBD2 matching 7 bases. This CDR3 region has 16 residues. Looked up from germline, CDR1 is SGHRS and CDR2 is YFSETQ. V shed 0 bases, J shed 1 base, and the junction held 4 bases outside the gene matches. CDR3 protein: CASSLGGGNSYNEQFF. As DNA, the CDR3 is TGCGCCAGCAGCTTGGGCGGGGGAAATTCCTACAATGAGCAGTTCTTC. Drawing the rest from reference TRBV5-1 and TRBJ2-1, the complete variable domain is KAGVTQTPRYLIKTRGQQVTLSCSPISGHRSVSWYQQTPGQGLQFLFEYFSETQRNKGNFPGRFSGRQFSNSRSEMNVSTLELGDSALYLCASSLGGGNSYNEQFFGPGTRLTVL.

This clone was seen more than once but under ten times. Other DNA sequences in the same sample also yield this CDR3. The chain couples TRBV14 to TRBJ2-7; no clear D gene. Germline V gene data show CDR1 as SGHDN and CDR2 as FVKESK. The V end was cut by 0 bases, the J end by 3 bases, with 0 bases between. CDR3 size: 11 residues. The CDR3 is CASSQDYEQYF. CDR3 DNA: TGTGCCAGCAGCCAAGACTACGAGCAGTACTTC.

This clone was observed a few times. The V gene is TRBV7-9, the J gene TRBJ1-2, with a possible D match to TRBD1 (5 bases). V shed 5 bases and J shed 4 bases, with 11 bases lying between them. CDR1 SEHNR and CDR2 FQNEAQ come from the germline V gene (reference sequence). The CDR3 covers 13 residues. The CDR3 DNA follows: TGTGCCAGCAGCCGCGGGACGGTCTATGGCTACACCTTC. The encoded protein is CASSRGTVYGYTF.

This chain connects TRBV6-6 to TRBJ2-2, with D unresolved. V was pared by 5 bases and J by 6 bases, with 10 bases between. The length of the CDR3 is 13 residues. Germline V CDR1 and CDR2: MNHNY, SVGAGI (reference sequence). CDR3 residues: CASSASGSGELFF. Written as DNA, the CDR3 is TGTGCCAGCAGTGCCTCGGGTTCCGGGGAGCTGTTTTTT.

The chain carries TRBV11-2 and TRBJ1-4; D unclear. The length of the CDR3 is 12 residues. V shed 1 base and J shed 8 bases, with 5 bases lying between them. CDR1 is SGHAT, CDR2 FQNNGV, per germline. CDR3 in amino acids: CASSLGVEKLFF. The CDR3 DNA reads TGTGCCAGCAGCTTAGGAGTCGAAAAACTGTTTTTT.

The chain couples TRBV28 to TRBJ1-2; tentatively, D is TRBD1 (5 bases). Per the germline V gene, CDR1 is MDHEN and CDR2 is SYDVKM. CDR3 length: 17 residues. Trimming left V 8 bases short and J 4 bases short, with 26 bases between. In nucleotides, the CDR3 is TGTGCCAGCTCTTTTCTGGACGGGGACCCGCGGGGCTATGGCTACACCTTC. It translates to CASSFLDGDPRGYGYTF.

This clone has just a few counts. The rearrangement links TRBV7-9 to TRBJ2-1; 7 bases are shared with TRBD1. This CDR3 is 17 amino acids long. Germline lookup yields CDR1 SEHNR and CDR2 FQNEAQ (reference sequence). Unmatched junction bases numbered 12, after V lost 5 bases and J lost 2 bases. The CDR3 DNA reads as TGTGCCAGCAGCACGACCAAGGGGGCGAGGACCTACAATGAGCAGTTCTTC. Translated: CASSTTKGARTYNEQFF.

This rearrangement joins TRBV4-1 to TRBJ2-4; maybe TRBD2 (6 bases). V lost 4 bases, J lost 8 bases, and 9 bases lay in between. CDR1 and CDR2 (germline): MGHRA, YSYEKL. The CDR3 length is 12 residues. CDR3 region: CASSRPGDIQYF. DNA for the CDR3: TGCGCCAGCAGCCGGCCGGGGGACATTCAGTACTTC.